The 10 T cell receptor beta chains given below trace back to one sample, sequenced in a study of technical replicates of blood from a handful of donors (dated by TCRdb to the late 2010s). To prepare the library, the immunoSEQ multiplex PCR assay was applied. The source is immuneACCESS, and TCRdb retained only in-frame sequences with V and J called. Part of the clones is not carried over; for the studies checked, unresolved V genes explain less than half of this, and the remainder is unexplained. A total of 55,000 to 80,000 clones appear in this sample, 93% of them only once. The ten largest clones represent 0.25% to 0.3% of the sample. The sample consisted of T cells isolated from PBMCs. These receptors all stem from a human donor in good health.

This chain links TRBV10-3 with TRBJ2-3; possibly TRBD1 for D (6 bases). Germline V gene lookup returns CDR1 ENHRY and CDR2 SYGVKD. Deletions cut 9 bases from V and 1 base from J, with 11 bases between. This CDR3 is 13 amino acids long. Here the CDR3 reads CAIGRQGTDTQYF. CDR3 coding DNA: TGTGCCATTGGGAGACAGGGCACAGATACGCAGTATTTT.

The chain recombines TRBV27 with TRBJ1-1; D call uncertain. The germline CDR1 and CDR2 sequences are MNHEY and SMNVEV (reference sequence). V lost 10 bases and J lost 2, with 17 bases in between. This CDR3 comprises 14 residues. Written as DNA, the CDR3 is TGTGCCACCGCTAAATCCTTGATAAACACTGAAGCTTTCTTT. Protein sequence: CATAKSLINTEAFF.

V gene TRBV6-1 combines with J gene TRBJ2-2; TRBD1 aligns across 7 bases. This CDR3 is 14 amino acids long. Germline V gene sequence: CDR1 MNHNS, CDR2 SASEGT. J lost 1 base, V lost 4 bases, and 0 bases had no gene match. CDR3 in amino acids: CASSGTGNTGELFF. The CDR3 coding sequence is TGTGCCAGCAGTGGGACAGGGAACACCGGGGAGCTGTTTTTT.

The chain carries TRBV7-9 and TRBJ2-1, with 7 bases matching TRBD2. Germline values: CDR1 SEHNR, CDR2 FQNEAQ (reference sequence). The CDR3 has 14 residues. The ends lost 4 bases at V and 4 bases at J; junction bases unmatched: 4. The CDR3 DNA reads TGTGCCAGCAGCTCAAGCGGGGTATACAATGAGCAGTTCTTC. It specifies CASSSSGVYNEQFF.

The chain carries TRBV27 and TRBJ1-2; the D is unclear. Deletions cut 0 bases from V and 5 bases from J, with 13 bases between. This CDR3 contains 15 residues. Looked up from germline, CDR1 is MNHEY and CDR2 is SMNVEV (reference sequence). This CDR3 reads CASSLSGRTPYGYTF. The CDR3 nucleotides read TGTGCCAGCAGTTTATCGGGCAGAACCCCATATGGCTACACCTTC.

This sequence joins TRBV5-1 and TRBJ1-1; D uncertain. Trimming left V 4 bases short and J 4 bases short, with 17 bases between. Looked up from germline, CDR1 is SGHRS and CDR2 is YFSETQ. The CDR3 spans 15 residues. The DNA for the CDR3 is TGCGCCAGCAGCCTCGGAACGGGGTCGAGCACTGAAGCTTTCTTT. Translated, it gives CASSLGTGSSTEAFF.

The chain has TRBV4-1 and TRBJ1-3, with D possibly being TRBD1 (5 bases). The CDR3 is 16 amino acids. The ends were cut back, 1 base at V and 5 bases at J, with 15 bases in the middle. Germline V gene lookup returns CDR1 MGHRA and CDR2 YSYEKL. CDR3 DNA: TGCGCCAGCAGCCAAGCCGCGGGACCTGACAGAAACACCATATATTTT. It is translated as CASSQAAGPDRNTIYF.

V gene TRBV7-6 combines with J gene TRBJ2-1, with a possible D match to TRBD1 (5 bases). The CDR3 has 17 residues. Germline loops: CDR1 SGHVS, CDR2 FNYEAQ. Trimming left V 1 base short and J 3 bases short, with 16 bases between. CDR3: CASSLEARGAIYNEQFF. CDR3 sequence (DNA): TGTGCCAGCAGCTTAGAGGCCCGTGGGGCTATCTACAATGAGCAGTTCTTC.

This chain links TRBV5-4 with TRBJ1-1; D uncertain. Germline CDR1 is SGHNT and CDR2 is YYREEE (reference sequence). Between the trimmed V and J ends, which lost 5 bases and 4 bases, there was a span of 18 bases. The CDR3 totals 15 residues. The CDR3 here is CASRPDTERGTEAFF. Written as DNA, the CDR3 is TGTGCCAGCAGACCCGACACGGAACGGGGCACTGAAGCTTTCTTT.

The chain has TRBV4-2 and TRBJ2-5, with a possible D match to TRBD1 (5 bases). The CDR3 is 16 residues long. CDR1 and CDR2 (germline): LGHNA, YNFKEQ. Trimming pared 2 bases from V and 3 bases from J, leaving 16 bases between. The CDR3 DNA sequence: TGTGCCAGCAGCCAACAGGGAACGGTCCAGGAAGAGACCCAGTACTTC. This codes for CASSQQGTVQEETQYF.